Sequencing of this T cell receptor (beta chain) was carried out in a study of blood T cell repertoires in COVID-19 (dated by TCRdb to 2020 to 2022). Study-wide context: Collaborator samples came from the United States, Italy and Spain and covered acute and convalescent phases of COVID-19. The material from the prospective study consisted of cDNA or gDNA derived from T cells, B-cell-depleted T cells, or PBMCs. Subjects who had been exposed to COVID-19, were actively infected with it, or had recovered from it provided the deeply sampled blood TCRbeta repertoires that made up the dataset. The repertoires were made available in a free public database intended to serve as a resource for research on the immune response to SARS-CoV-2. The samples were drawn from two sources: the first 160 participants of the ongoing ImmuneRACE study, and 950 to 1,500 subjects contributed by 6 global collaborators. Sample metadata almost always included a de-identified subject ID, COVID-19 status, age in years and sex. Where available, HLA class I and class II types were taken from metadata supplied by the sample provider and were not determined by assay-based typing.

TCRbeta CDR3 regions were amplified from genomic DNA by means of the immunoSEQ Assay, a bias-controlled multiplex PCR. Processing in the source paper ran as follows. The number of nucleated cells in each sample was estimated from the amplification of reference gene primers within the assay. Sequence reads were collapsed and filtered to measure the absolute abundance of every unique TCRbeta CDR3 rearrangement. For each sample, productive Simpson clonality was calculated as the square root of Simpson's diversity index across productive rearrangements. Here the immuneACCESS table is served through TCRdb, limited to in-frame sequences with V and J called. Missing clones are a known gap in these copies; in checked studies unresolved V genes cover under half, and the rest lacks a known reason. The DNA was the basis for D and trimming; V, J and clone size are from that table. The sample table holds some 130,000 clones, of which about 85% were seen once. 4.3% of the sample rests with the top ten.

The collaborating institutions used their own protocols to collect whole blood in K2EDTA tubes. For TCRbeta analysis, collaborators shipped samples in one of three forms: frozen whole blood, isolated PBMCs, or DNA extracted from either of those sample types. Summary of the overall study and its limitations: The quantity of clinical and demographic metadata differed by source and by participant and was supplied without curation.

A note on this clone: Its antigen remains unidentified. There are no base qualities to consult, and no much larger clone falls within one base.

At the junction V is shortened by 6 bases and J by 5 bases; bases outside the gene matches: 10. According to the germline V gene (reference sequence), CDR1 reads LGHDT and CDR2 reads YNNKEL. Its CDR3 holds 15 amino acids, cysteine through phenylalanine. The CDR3 DNA has 45 bases and is translated from base 1. The sequenced material came from peripheral blood. The rearrangement joined TRBV3-1 (or the pseudogene TRBV3-2) to TRBJ1-1; the junction holds 9 bases that match TRBD1. The receptor was isolated from a human donor in a cohort sampled during active COVID-19. The CDR3 has the sequence CASRPIHRGPTEAFF. The nucleotide sequence is TGTGCCAGCAGGCCCATTCACAGGGGGCCAACTGAAGCTTTCTTT.